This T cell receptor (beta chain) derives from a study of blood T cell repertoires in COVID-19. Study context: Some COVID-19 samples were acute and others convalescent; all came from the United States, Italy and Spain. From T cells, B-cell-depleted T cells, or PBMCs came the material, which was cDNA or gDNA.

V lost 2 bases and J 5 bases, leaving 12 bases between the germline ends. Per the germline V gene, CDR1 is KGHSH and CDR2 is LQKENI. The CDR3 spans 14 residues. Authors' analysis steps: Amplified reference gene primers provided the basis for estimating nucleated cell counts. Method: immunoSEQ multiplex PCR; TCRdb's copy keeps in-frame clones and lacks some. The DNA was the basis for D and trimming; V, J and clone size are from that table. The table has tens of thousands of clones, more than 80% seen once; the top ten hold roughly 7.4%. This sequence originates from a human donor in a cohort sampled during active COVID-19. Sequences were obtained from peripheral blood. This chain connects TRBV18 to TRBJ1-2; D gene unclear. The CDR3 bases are TGTGCCAGCTCACCAGAGGCGGTCCTATATGGCTACACCTTC. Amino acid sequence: CASSPEAVLYGYTF. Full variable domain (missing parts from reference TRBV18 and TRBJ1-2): NAGVMQNPRHLVRRRGQEARLRCSPMKGHSHVYWYRQLPEEGLKFMVYLQKENIIDESGMPKERFSAEFPKEGPSILRIQQVVRGDSAAYFCASSPEAVLYGYTFGSGTRLTVV.